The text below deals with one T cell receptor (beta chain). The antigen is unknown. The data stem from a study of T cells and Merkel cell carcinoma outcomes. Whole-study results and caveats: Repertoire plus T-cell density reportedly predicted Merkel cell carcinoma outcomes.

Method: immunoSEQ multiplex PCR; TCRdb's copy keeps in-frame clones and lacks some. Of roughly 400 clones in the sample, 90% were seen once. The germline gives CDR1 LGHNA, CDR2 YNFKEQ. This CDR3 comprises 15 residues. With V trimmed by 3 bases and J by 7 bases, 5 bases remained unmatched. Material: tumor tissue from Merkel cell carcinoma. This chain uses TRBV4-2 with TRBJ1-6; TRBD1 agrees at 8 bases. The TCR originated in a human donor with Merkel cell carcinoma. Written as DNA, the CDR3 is TGTGCCAGCAGCCAGGGTCCAGGGGGCAATTCACCCCTCCACTTT. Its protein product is CASSQGPGGNSPLHF.